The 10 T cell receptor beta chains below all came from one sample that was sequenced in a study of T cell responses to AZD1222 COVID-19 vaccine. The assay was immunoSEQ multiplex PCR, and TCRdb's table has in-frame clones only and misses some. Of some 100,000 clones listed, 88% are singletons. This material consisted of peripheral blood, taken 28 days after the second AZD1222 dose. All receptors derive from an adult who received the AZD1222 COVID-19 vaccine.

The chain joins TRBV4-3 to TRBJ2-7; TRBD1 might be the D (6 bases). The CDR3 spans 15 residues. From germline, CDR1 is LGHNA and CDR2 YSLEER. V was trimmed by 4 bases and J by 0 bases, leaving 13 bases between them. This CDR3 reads CASSPPGAHSYEQYF. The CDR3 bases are TGCGCCAGCAGCCCCCCAGGGGCCCACTCCTACGAGCAGTACTTC.

In DNA form, the CDR3 reads TGTGCCAGCTCACCACCTCCAGGGCTAAAGGAAAAACTGTTTTTT. Translated: CASSPPPGLKEKLFF. The rearrangement uses TRBV18 and TRBJ1-4, with a weak D call TRBD1 (5 bases). Trimming removed 0 bases at V and 8 bases at J, with 13 bases between. Germline assignment: CDR1 KGHSH and CDR2 LQKENI. CDR3 size: 15 residues.

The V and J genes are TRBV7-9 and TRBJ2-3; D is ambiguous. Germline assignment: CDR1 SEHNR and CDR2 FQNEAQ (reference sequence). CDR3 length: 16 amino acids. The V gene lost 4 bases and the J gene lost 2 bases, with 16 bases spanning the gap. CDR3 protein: CASSSSGPLITDTQYF. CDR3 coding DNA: TGTGCCAGCAGCTCCAGTGGCCCTCTAATCACAGATACGCAGTATTTT.

CDR3 in DNA: TGTGCCAGTAGTATCGGGTTCGACAGGGACCCTGGGGAGCAGTACTTC. Residues: CASSIGFDRDPGEQYF. This chain joins TRBV19 and TRBJ2-7; 7 bases are a match to TRBD1. Per germline, CDR1 LNHDA and CDR2 SQIVND (reference sequence). The trim removed 3 bases at V and 7 bases at J, leaving 15 bases unmatched. This CDR3 comprises 16 residues.

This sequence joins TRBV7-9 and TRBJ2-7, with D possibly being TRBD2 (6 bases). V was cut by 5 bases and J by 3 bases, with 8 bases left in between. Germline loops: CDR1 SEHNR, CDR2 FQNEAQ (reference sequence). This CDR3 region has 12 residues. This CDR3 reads CASSAGLYEQYF. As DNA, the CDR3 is TGTGCCAGCAGCGCGGGACTCTACGAGCAGTACTTC.

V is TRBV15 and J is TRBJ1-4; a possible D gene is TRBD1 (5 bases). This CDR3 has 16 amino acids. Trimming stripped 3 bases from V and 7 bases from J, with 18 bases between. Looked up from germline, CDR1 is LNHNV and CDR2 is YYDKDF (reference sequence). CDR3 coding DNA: TGTGCCACCAGCAGGGGGGACGGTGGCGGGACTGAAAAACTGTTTTTT. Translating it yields CATSRGDGGGTEKLFF.

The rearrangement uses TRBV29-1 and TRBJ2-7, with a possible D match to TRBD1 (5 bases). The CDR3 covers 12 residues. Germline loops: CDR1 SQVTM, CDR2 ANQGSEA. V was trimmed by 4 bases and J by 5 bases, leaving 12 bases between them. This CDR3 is CSVGAGWDEQYF. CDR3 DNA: TGCAGCGTTGGGGCAGGGTGGGACGAGCAGTACTTC.

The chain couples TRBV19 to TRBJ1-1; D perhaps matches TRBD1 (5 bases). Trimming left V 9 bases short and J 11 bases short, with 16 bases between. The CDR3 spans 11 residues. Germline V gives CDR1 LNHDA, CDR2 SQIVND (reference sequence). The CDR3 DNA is TGTGCCAGCAATCAAGCAGGGCTCGCTTTCTTT. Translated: CASNQAGLAFF.

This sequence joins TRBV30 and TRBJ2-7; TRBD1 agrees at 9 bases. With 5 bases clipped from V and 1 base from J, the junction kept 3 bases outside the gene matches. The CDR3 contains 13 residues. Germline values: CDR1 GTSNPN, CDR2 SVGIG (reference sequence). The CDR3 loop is CAWDRGSSYEQYF. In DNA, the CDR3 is TGTGCCTGGGACAGGGGGAGTTCCTACGAGCAGTACTTC.

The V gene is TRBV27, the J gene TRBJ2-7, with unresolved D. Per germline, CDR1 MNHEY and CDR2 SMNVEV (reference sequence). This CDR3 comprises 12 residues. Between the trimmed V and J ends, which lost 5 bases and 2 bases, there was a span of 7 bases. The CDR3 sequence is CASSASPYEQYF. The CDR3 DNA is TGTGCCAGCAGTGCCTCCCCCTACGAGCAGTACTTC.